This TCR beta chain stems from a study of cytomegalovirus exposure and HLA in healthy donors. Study summary: In an earlier analysis, some 110 million unique TCR beta sequences were found from some 180 million T cells.

Broader study findings: Indistinguishability led to the exclusion of some V segments, TRBV6-2 and TRBV6-3 included. Reportedly, HLA-A and HLA-B alleles of most subjects were accurately predicted from TCR beta. Common viral pathogens seemed to be connected with several of the most significant clusters, according to a later analysis.

About this clone itself: Its antigen is not known.

This CDR3 spans 15 amino acids. Germline lookup yields CDR1 MGHDK and CDR2 SYGVNS. V lost 4 bases, J lost 4 bases, and 14 bases lay in between. PCR amplification relied on 60 Vbeta primers (plus 13 Jbeta primers). Assay used: immunoSEQ multiplex PCR; TCRdb lists only in-frame clones, some missing. The profile covers around 170,000 clones, with roughly 76% appearing a single time and roughly 6.3% taken by the ten largest. The sequenced sample was PBMCs. This TCR came from a man aged 35-49 years in good health and CMV-seropositive. The gene calls are TRBV25-1 and TRBJ1-5, with D tentatively TRBD1 (6 bases). CDR3 DNA sequence: TGTGCCAGCAGTGCATCCGGGACACCGAATCAGCCCCAGCATTTT. It translates to CASSASGTPNQPQHF. Looking up the rest from reference TRBV25-1 and TRBJ1-5 gives the full variable domain: EADIYQTPRYLVIGTGKKITLECSQTMGHDKMYWYQQDPGMELHLIHYSYGVNSTEKGDLSSESTVSRIRTEHFPLTLESARPSHTSQYLCASSASGTPNQPQHFGDGTRLSIL.